The clone carrying this TCR beta chain came up many times. Its matching antigen is unknown. 5'RACE with 10-nucleotide random UMIs generated the cDNA. TCRdb redid the calling of the 5' RACE reads with MiXCR, one entry per CDR3 protein. The repertoire holds nearly 60,000 distinct CDR3 sequences, approximately 3.1% seen once, with 6% to 9% in the top ten. Trimming removed 5 bases from V and 4 bases from J, with 17 bases in between. The length of the CDR3 is 16 residues. Germline V gene lookup returns CDR1 ENHRY and CDR2 SYGVKD. This sample stems from a study of neurological immune-mediated disorders. Whole-study findings and limits: Phylogenetic grouping assigned the repertoires of 18 of 34 multiple sclerosis patients to a single related-CDR3 cluster, which may represent a signature. HTLV-1-associated myelopathy showed the most TCR clonal expansion; multiple sclerosis the least, below healthy controls.

The chain recombines TRBV10-3 with TRBJ2-2; D is perhaps TRBD2 (6 bases). Sequencing was performed on PBMCs. The receptor's source is a woman aged 55-69 years with multiple sclerosis. CDR3 protein: CAISHGTPRGTGELFF. The CDR3 nucleotides read TGTGCCATCAGTCACGGGACTCCTAGGGGCACCGGGGAGCTGTTTTTT.